This T cell receptor (beta chain) was sequenced for a study of blood T cell repertoires in COVID-19. The CDR3 loop spans 13 amino acids. The germline gives CDR1 SGHTA, CDR2 FQGTGA. Trimming at V came to 7 bases and at J to 9 bases, leaving 6 bases not matched to a gene. The data were produced by immunoSEQ multiplex PCR, yet TCRdb's version contains in-frame clones alone and is incomplete. The sample gives approximately 290,000 clones, roughly 89% of which show up once; under 0.95% is in the top ten. This receptor was obtained from a man aged 25 to 40 with acute or convalescent COVID-19. The chain combines TRBV7-3 with TRBJ1-6; 7 bases line up with TRBD1. The sample was peripheral blood. The CDR3 region is CASTTQGGSPLHF. For the CDR3, the DNA is TGTGCCAGCACCACTCAGGGGGGTTCACCCCTCCACTTT.